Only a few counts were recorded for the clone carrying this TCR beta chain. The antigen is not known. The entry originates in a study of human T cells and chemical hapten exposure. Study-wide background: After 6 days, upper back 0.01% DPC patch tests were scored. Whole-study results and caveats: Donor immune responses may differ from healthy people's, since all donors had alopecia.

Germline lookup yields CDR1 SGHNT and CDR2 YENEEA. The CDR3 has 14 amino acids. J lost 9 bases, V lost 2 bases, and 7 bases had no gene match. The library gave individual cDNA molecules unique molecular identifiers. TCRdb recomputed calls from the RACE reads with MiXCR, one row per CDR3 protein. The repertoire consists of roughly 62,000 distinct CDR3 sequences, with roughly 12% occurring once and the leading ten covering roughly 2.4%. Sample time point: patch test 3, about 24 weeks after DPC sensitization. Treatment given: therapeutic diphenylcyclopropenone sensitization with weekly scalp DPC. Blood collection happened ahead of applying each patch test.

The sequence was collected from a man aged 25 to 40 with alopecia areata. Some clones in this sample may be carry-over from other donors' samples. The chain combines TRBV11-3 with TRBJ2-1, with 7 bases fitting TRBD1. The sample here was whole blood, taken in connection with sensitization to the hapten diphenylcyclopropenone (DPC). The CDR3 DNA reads TGTGCCAGCAGCTTAACCGGCAGGGGGAGTGAGCAGTTCTTC. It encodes CASSLTGRGSEQFF.